The 4 T cell receptor beta chains given below trace back to one sample, sequenced in a study of identical twins. MiXCR was run by TCRdb on the 5' RACE reads, yielding one entry per CDR3 protein. The profile shows some 1,700,000 distinct CDR3 sequences, roughly a third of them singletons. Sequencing was carried out using cord blood. The receptors were gathered from a newborn girl in good health.

This clonotype was seen ten or more times. The junction departs from germline at one end; a sequencing error may be responsible. This sequence joins TRBV5-1 and TRBJ2-7, with 10 bases identical to TRBD2. CDR1 SGHRS and CDR2 YFSETQ come from the germline V gene. The CDR3 has 15 amino acids. The CDR3 DNA reads as TGTGCCAGCAGTTTATCTAGCGGGAGCTCCTACGAGCAGTACTTC. Translation gives CASSLSSGSSYEQYF. Together with reference TRBV5-1 and TRBJ2-7, the CDR3 gives the full variable domain: KAGVTQTPRYLIKTRGQQVTLSCSPISGHRSVSWYQQTPGQGLQFLFEYFSETQRNKGNFPGRFSGRQFSNSRSEMNVSTLELGDSALYLCASSLSSGSSYEQYFGPGTRLTVT.

This clonotype occurred a few times. CDR3 DNA: TGTGCCAGCAGCCAAGATCGGCTAGGTGGTGAGCAGTTCTTC. Its protein is CASSQDRLGGEQFF. The chain has TRBV4-2 and TRBJ2-1; D gene unclear. In germline, CDR1 is LGHNA, CDR2 YNFKEQ. Deletions cut 0 bases from V and 9 bases from J, with 12 bases between. This CDR3 region has 14 residues.

This clonotype has just one count. This chain connects TRBV20-1 to TRBJ1-5; 7 bases align to TRBD1. Per germline, CDR1 DFQATT and CDR2 SNEGSKA (reference sequence). The CDR3 is made up of 15 amino acids. V trimming: 3 bases; J trimming: 6 bases; junction bases outside the gene matches: 11. The CDR3 sequence: CSASGAGGGIQPQHF. In DNA, the CDR3 is TGCAGTGCTAGTGGGGCAGGGGGTGGTATTCAGCCCCAGCATTTT.

This clonotype came up once. The chain uses TRBV7-8 and TRBJ2-1, with TRBD2 matching over 13 bases. CDR1 and CDR2 (germline): SGHVS, FQNEAQ. With 5 bases clipped from V and 0 bases from J, the junction kept 7 bases outside the gene matches. This CDR3 region has 18 residues. CDR3 sequence: CASSLLAGGLRSYNEQFF. In DNA form, the CDR3 reads TGTGCCAGCAGCCTACTAGCGGGGGGGCTTCGCTCCTACAATGAGCAGTTCTTC.